This T cell receptor (beta chain) emerged from a study of vaccination effects on CD4 cells after COVID-19. This clone was counted only a few times. Its target is not known. The method was immunoSEQ multiplex PCR; TCRdb's version includes in-frame clones alone and lacks a portion of them. The sample holds over 50,000 clones, around 73% seen once. In the ViraFEST assay, antigen-specific CD4+ clonotypes were identified by expansion after peptide-pool stimulation. When around nine days of culture had elapsed, CD4+ T cells were isolated. Subjects were given two BNT162b2 or mRNA-1273 vaccine doses. In culture with 10 IU/ml IL-2 and about 10 ug/ml peptides, PBMC were grown at 1.5 million to 2 million per well. Germline CDR1 and CDR2: SGHVS and FQNEAQ. The CDR3 runs to 17 residues. V lost 5 bases and J lost 7; bases outside the gene matches: 11.

This specimen consisted of CD4+ T cells from PBMCs cultured with HCoV-229E spike peptides, obtained after COVID-19 vaccination. This clonotype originated in a human donor who received a COVID-19 vaccine. J is TRBJ2-2 and V is TRBV7-8; 12 bases fit TRBD1. CDR3 residues: CASSTGQGARPSGELFF. In DNA, the CDR3 is TGTGCCAGCAGCACGGGACAGGGGGCGCGTCCGAGCGGGGAGCTGTTTTTT.